These 27 T cell receptor beta chains share one sample of origin, sequenced in a study of cytomegalovirus exposure and HLA in healthy donors. The study ran its PCR with 60 Vbeta and 13 Jbeta primers. Profiling relied on immunoSEQ multiplex PCR, and the TCRdb table lists in-frame clones only, not all of them. The sample carries some 170,000 clones, about 80% recorded once. The source material was PBMCs. The receptors stem from a man aged 40-50 years in good health and CMV-seropositive.

The CDR3 protein is CASSWGRIYEQYF. The CDR3 coding sequence is TGTGCCAGCAGCTGGGGCAGGATTTACGAGCAGTACTTC. The J gene is TRBJ2-7, the V gene TRBV11-2; tentatively, D is TRBD1 (5 bases). CDR1 and CDR2 from the germline V gene are SGHAT and FQNNGV. The V and J ends lost 4 bases and 4 bases respectively, with 11 bases between them. CDR3 length: 13 residues. Based on the CDR3 plus reference TRBV11-2 and TRBJ2-7, the full variable domain is EAGVAQSPRYKIIEKRQSVAFWCNPISGHATLYWYQQILGQGPKLLIQFQNNGVVDDSQLPKDRFSAERLKGVDSTLKIQPAKLEDSAVYLCASSWGRIYEQYFGPGTRLTVT.

The chain recombines TRBV13 with TRBJ2-5; 14 nucleotides line up with TRBD2. Trimming took 7 bases from V and 5 from J; bases not matched to a gene: 15. This CDR3 has 18 residues. Germline CDR1 and CDR2: PRHDT and FYEKMQ (reference sequence). The CDR3 sequence is CASNDAGTSGSLGETQYF. In DNA, the CDR3 is TGTGCCAGCAACGACGCCGGGACTAGCGGGAGTCTCGGGGAGACCCAGTACTTC.

A note on this clone: The junction departs from the called germline gene at one end, perhaps through a read error. The gene calls are TRBV4-2 and TRBJ2-6; D possibly corresponds to TRBD1 (5 bases). The CDR3 has 16 amino acids. Germline CDR1 reads LGHNA; CDR2 reads YNFKEQ. This CDR3 reads CASSQRIGAGANGLTF. CDR3 in DNA: TGTGCCAGCAGCCAAAGAATTGGGGCTGGGGCCAACGGCCTGACTTTC.

The V and J genes are TRBV5-4 and TRBJ2-7; TRBD2 matches at 8 bases. Germline lookup yields CDR1 SGHNT and CDR2 YYREEE (reference sequence). The CDR3 runs to 16 residues. V lost 0 bases and J lost 1; bases outside the gene matches: 6. CDR3 in DNA: TGTGCCAGCAGCTTGGCCCCCAGCGGGGGTTCCTACGAGCAGTACTTC. It codes for CASSLAPSGGSYEQYF.

V gene TRBV11-2 combines with J gene TRBJ2-3; D uncertain. CDR3 length: 13 residues. The V and J ends lost 1 base and 4 bases respectively, with 6 bases between them. CDR1 and CDR2 from the germline V gene are SGHAT and FQNNGV. For the CDR3, the DNA is TGTGCCAGCAGCTTAGTTTCGGCAGATACGCAGTATTTT. Translation: CASSLVSADTQYF.

This clone came up once. This chain uses TRBV5-4 with TRBJ1-4; D not resolved. Germline V lookup: CDR1 SGHNT, CDR2 YYREEE (reference sequence). The CDR3 loop spans 13 amino acids. V lost 0 bases and J lost 4, with 4 bases in between. The CDR3: CASSLGLNEKLFF. The CDR3 DNA sequence: TGTGCCAGCAGCTTGGGGCTTAATGAAAAACTGTTTTTT.

The chain uses TRBV30 and TRBJ2-1; perhaps TRBD2 as D (7 bases). CDR1 GTSNPN and CDR2 SVGIG come from the germline V gene (reference sequence). The CDR3 is 16 amino acids. V lost 4 bases and J lost 7, with 23 bases in between. DNA for the CDR3: TGTGCCTGGACTAGGGGGGCGGGCGGGAGTTGGAATGAGCAGTTCTTC. Protein: CAWTRGAGGSWNEQFF.

As concerns this clone: The sample contains more than one DNA sequence encoding this CDR3. The chain is built from TRBV18 and TRBJ1-1; TRBD1 is a possible D gene (6 bases). Germline V gene sequence: CDR1 KGHSH, CDR2 LQKENI. Trimming left V 2 bases short and J 3 bases short, with 7 bases between. The CDR3 runs 13 residues. CDR3 nucleotides: TGTGCCAGCTCACCAGCAGGGGACACTGAAGCTTTCTTT. Protein sequence: CASSPAGDTEAFF.

For the CDR3, the DNA is TGCGCCAGCAGCCAGAGGACTAGCGGGAGTTTGTACAATGAGCAGTTCTTC. Encoded protein: CASSQRTSGSLYNEQFF. V is TRBV4-1 and J is TRBJ2-1; 13 bases match TRBD2. The length of the CDR3 is 17 residues. From germline, CDR1 is MGHRA and CDR2 YSYEKL. Trimming took 3 bases from V and 4 from J; bases not matched to a gene: 6.

This chain joins TRBV5-1 and TRBJ1-1, with 10 nucleotides matching TRBD1. The V segment lost 4 bases and the J segment 0 bases; nucleotides outside the gene matches: 12. Germline loops: CDR1 SGHRS, CDR2 YFSETQ. The CDR3 runs 18 residues. The CDR3 here is CASSTTGTGDFMNTEAFF. In DNA form, the CDR3 reads TGCGCCAGCAGCACAACCGGGACAGGGGACTTTATGAACACTGAAGCTTTCTTT.

The CDR3 loop reads CASRGVAGNTIYF. The CDR3 DNA is TGTGCCAGCCGGGGAGTAGCTGGAAACACCATATATTTT. The chain couples TRBV13 to TRBJ1-3; D remains ambiguous. Trimming shortened V by 8 bases and J by 2 bases, and 10 bases separated the two germline ends. Germline CDR1 and CDR2: PRHDT and FYEKMQ (reference sequence). The CDR3 extends over 13 amino acids.

This chain joins TRBV27 and TRBJ1-5; TRBD1 agrees at 10 bases. After removal of 5 bases from V and 7 bases from J, the junction contained 2 bases not matched to a gene. Germline V gene lookup returns CDR1 MNHEY and CDR2 SMNVEV (reference sequence). CDR3 length: 13 amino acids. The CDR3 sequence is CASSGTGVQPQHF. CDR3 nucleotide sequence: TGTGCCAGCAGTGGGACAGGGGTCCAGCCCCAGCATTTT.

The chain uses TRBV13 and TRBJ2-7; 9 nucleotides agree with TRBD1. Unmatched junction bases numbered 8, after V lost 3 bases and J lost 2 bases. CDR3 length equals 16 residues. CDR1 is PRHDT and CDR2 is FYEKMQ in the germline V gene (reference sequence). DNA of the CDR3: TGTGCCAGCAGCTTGTTAGGACAGGGGCTTGCCTACGAGCAGTACTTC. It translates to CASSLLGQGLAYEQYF. Based on the CDR3 plus reference TRBV13 and TRBJ2-7, the full variable domain is AAGVIQSPRHLIKEKRETATLKCYPIPRHDTVYWYQQGPGQDPQFLISFYEKMQSDKGSIPDRFSAQQFSDYHSELNMSSLELGDSALYFCASSLLGQGLAYEQYFGPGTRLTVT.

Of note for this clone: A read error may account for a junction end that differs from germline. CDR3 DNA sequence: TGCGCCAGCAGCTTGCGGGAGGGATTCTCCTACGAGCAGCACTTC. Its protein is CASSLREGFSYEQHF. The J gene is TRBJ2-7, the V gene TRBV5-1, with TRBD2 matching 8 bases. The CDR3 is 15 residues long. Germline V lookup: CDR1 SGHRS, CDR2 YFSETQ.

The V gene is TRBV28, the J gene TRBJ2-2; TRBD2 is a possible D gene (5 bases). Between the trimmed V and J ends, which lost 5 bases and 2 bases, there was a span of 15 bases. This CDR3 has 16 residues. Germline V gene data show CDR1 as MDHEN and CDR2 as SYDVKM. CDR3 region: CASSPLSRANTGELFF. The CDR3 bases are TGTGCCAGCAGTCCCCTATCGAGGGCTAACACCGGGGAGCTGTTTTTT. The full variable domain, in which reference TRBV28 and TRBJ2-2 provide the parts outside the CDR3, is DVKVTQSSRYLVKRTGEKVFLECVQDMDHENMFWYRQDPGLGLRLIYFSYDVKMKEKGDIPEGYSVSREKKERFSLILESASTNQTSMYLCASSPLSRANTGELFFGEGSRLTVL.

The table lists this clone with a count of one. The J gene is TRBJ2-5, the V gene TRBV30, with 8 nucleotides matching TRBD1. The germline V gene has CDR1 GTSNPN and CDR2 SVGIG (reference sequence). The CDR3 runs to 14 residues. Trimming removed 3 bases from V and 3 bases from J; junction bases left unmatched: 6. The CDR3 nucleotides are TGTGCCTGGAGCGGAACAGGGGGAAAAGAGACCCAGTACTTC. Translated, it gives CAWSGTGGKETQYF.

This clone was seen once. This chain joins TRBV4-1 and TRBJ1-4; 7 bases match TRBD1. This CDR3 is 18 amino acids long. Per germline, CDR1 MGHRA and CDR2 YSYEKL. After removal of 0 bases from V and 5 bases from J, the junction contained 12 bases not matched to a gene. CDR3 DNA sequence: TGCGCCAGCAGCCAAGATAGTGTCAGGGGGTTCCGGAATGAAAAACTGTTTTTT. Translating it yields CASSQDSVRGFRNEKLFF.

The chain joins TRBV28 to TRBJ2-7, with D possibly TRBD1 on 6 matching bases. CDR1 and CDR2 (germline): MDHEN, SYDVKM. The CDR3 runs 16 residues. V was pared by 7 bases and J by 3 bases, with 22 bases between. In DNA, the CDR3 is TGTGCCAGCATCTCCACTCGGGACATTGGCTACTACGAGCAGTACTTC. Amino acid sequence: CASISTRDIGYYEQYF.

This chain uses TRBV11-1 with TRBJ2-7; no firm D call. From germline, CDR1 is SGHAT and CDR2 FQDESV (reference sequence). V was clipped by 4 bases and J by 5 bases, with 9 bases between them. The CDR3 has 12 amino acids. CDR3 sequence reads: CASSSLGHEQYF. As DNA, the CDR3 is TGTGCCAGCAGCTCACTGGGCCACGAGCAGTACTTC.

The chain is built from TRBV7-9 and TRBJ2-1; a possible D gene is TRBD2 (5 bases). The CDR3 contains 11 residues. Germline V gives CDR1 SEHNR, CDR2 FQNEAQ (reference sequence). The ends were cut back, 10 bases at V and 4 bases at J, with 8 bases in the middle. In nucleotides, the CDR3 is TGTGCCAACGGGGAGTACAATGAGCAGTTCTTC. Its protein product is CANGEYNEQFF.

The CDR3, as DNA: TGTGCCAGCAGCTTACCCGGGTGGCCGGCACCGATGAACACTGAAGCTTTCTTT. Protein sequence: CASSLPGWPAPMNTEAFF. The V gene is TRBV5-8, the J gene TRBJ1-1; D unclear. Between the trimmed V and J ends, which lost 2 bases and 0 bases, there was a span of 20 bases. The germline CDR1 and CDR2 sequences are SGHTS and YDEGEE. The CDR3 has 18 residues.

The chain carries TRBV7-8 and TRBJ2-1; D ambiguous. This CDR3 is built from 14 residues. V was trimmed by 7 bases and J by 0 bases, leaving 10 bases between them. CDR1 is SGHVS, CDR2 FQNEAQ, per germline. CDR3 sequence reads: CASTATGSYNEQFF. The CDR3 coding sequence is TGTGCCAGCACCGCGACTGGCTCCTACAATGAGCAGTTCTTC.

The chain has TRBV15 and TRBJ2-3, with TRBD2 as a possible D gene (6 bases). Trimming shortened V by 1 base and J by 0 bases, and 11 bases separated the two germline ends. Per germline, CDR1 LNHNV and CDR2 YYDKDF (reference sequence). The CDR3 length is 16 residues. CDR3 in DNA: TGTGCCACCAGCAGAGGGAACGGGGGTAGCACAGATACGCAGTATTTT. As protein: CATSRGNGGSTDTQYF.

This sequence joins TRBV6-6 and TRBJ1-5, with D tentatively TRBD1 (5 bases). V gave up 7 bases and J gave up 4 bases, with 11 bases separating them. Germline V lookup: CDR1 MNHNY, CDR2 SVGAGI (reference sequence). The length of the CDR3 is 13 residues. The CDR3 protein is CASTWRGNQPQHF. CDR3 nucleotides: TGTGCCAGCACTTGGAGGGGAAATCAGCCCCAGCATTTT.

The chain is built from TRBV27 and TRBJ1-6, with 9 bases identical to TRBD1. The CDR3 totals 14 residues. Germline assignment: CDR1 MNHEY and CDR2 SMNVEV (reference sequence). The ends lost 4 bases at V and 7 bases at J; junction bases unmatched: 2. The CDR3 loop reads CASSWGQGNSPLHF. For the CDR3, the DNA is TGTGCCAGCAGTTGGGGACAGGGAAATTCACCCCTCCACTTT.

V and J are TRBV11-2 and TRBJ2-3, with a tentative D call TRBD1 (5 bases). Germline V gives CDR1 SGHAT, CDR2 FQNNGV. The CDR3 length is 16 residues. Trimming removed 2 bases from V and 5 bases from J, with 17 bases in between. This CDR3 is CASSLLSGHQVDTQYF. The CDR3 bases are TGTGCCAGCAGCTTACTTTCCGGACACCAGGTAGATACGCAGTATTTT.

The table lists this clone with a few counts. The V call is TRBV5-1, the J call TRBJ1-2; 9 bases match TRBD1. Trimming at V came to 2 bases and at J to 4 bases, leaving 9 bases not matched to a gene. Germline values: CDR1 SGHRS, CDR2 YFSETQ. The CDR3 covers 16 residues. Written as DNA, the CDR3 is TGCGCCAGCAGCTTCCGGGACAGGGAACAATCCTATGGCTACACCTTC. Amino acid sequence: CASSFRDREQSYGYTF. The whole variable domain, filled in from reference TRBV5-1 and TRBJ1-2, reads KAGVTQTPRYLIKTRGQQVTLSCSPISGHRSVSWYQQTPGQGLQFLFEYFSETQRNKGNFPGRFSGRQFSNSRSEMNVSTLELGDSALYLCASSFRDREQSYGYTFGSGTRLTVV.